This T cell receptor beta chain was recorded in a study of T cell repertoires in cytomegalovirus infection. At the level of the study: Evidence of both CMV infection and a matching HLA type came from public TCR beta signatures.

CDR3 size: 13 residues. Trimming took 8 bases from V and 3 from J, leaving 11 bases between them. A note on this clonotype: The antigen is not known.

TCRdb re-called the reads with MiXCR, one entry per CDR3 protein. The repertoire holds approximately 1,000,000 distinct CDR3 sequences, with roughly 30% as singletons. Broader study findings: Identification of carriers of CMV plus the relevant HLA was achieved through cumulative public TCR beta family frequency. In two of eight donors, the top clonotype was HLA-C-restricted CMV-specific.

The material was cultured CD8+ T cells from PBMCs, obtained from culture after CMV antigen stimulation. The sequence was obtained from a human donor in good health (CMV status not recorded). Some clones in this sample may be carry-over from other donors' samples. The V gene is TRBV12-3 or TRBV12-4, the J gene TRBJ1-3; TRBD1 is a possible D gene (5 bases). The CDR3 region has the DNA TGTGCCAGCGGACATAATTTTGGAAACACCATATATTTT. Protein: CASGHNFGNTIYF.